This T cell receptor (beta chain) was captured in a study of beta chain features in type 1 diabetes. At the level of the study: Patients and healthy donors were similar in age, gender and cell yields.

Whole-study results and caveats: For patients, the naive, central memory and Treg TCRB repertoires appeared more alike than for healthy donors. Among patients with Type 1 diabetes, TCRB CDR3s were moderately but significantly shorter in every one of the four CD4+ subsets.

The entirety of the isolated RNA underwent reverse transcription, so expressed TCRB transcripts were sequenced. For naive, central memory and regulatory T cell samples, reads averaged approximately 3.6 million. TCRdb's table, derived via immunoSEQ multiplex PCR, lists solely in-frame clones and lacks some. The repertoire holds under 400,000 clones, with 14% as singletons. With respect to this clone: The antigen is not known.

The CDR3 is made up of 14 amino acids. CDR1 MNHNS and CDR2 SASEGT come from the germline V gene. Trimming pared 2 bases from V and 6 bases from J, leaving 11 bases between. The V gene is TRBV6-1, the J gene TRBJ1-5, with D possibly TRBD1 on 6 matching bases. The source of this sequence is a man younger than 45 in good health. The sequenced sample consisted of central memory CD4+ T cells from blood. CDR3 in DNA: TGTGCCAGCAGTGAAAATCAGGGGCTTCAGCCCCAGCATTTT. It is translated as CASSENQGLQPQHF.